One sample yielded the 17 T cell receptor beta chains listed below, sequenced in a study of identical twins. TCRdb re-analysed the 5' RACE reads in MiXCR, keeping a single row per CDR3 protein. Of approximately 350,000 distinct CDR3 sequences in the sample, approximately 13% were seen once. The data also belong to a second study, concerning yellow fever vaccine responses in identical twins.

Sequencing input: CD8+ T cells sorted from blood. The receptors derive from a woman aged 18-29 years in good health.

This clonotype was counted a single time. Since the CDR3 does not end with the conserved phenylalanine or tryptophan, this likely comes from a read error. This chain uses TRBV4-1 with TRBJ2-5; 7 bases are shared with TRBD1. Germline V gene lookup returns CDR1 MGHRA and CDR2 YSYEKL. With 0 bases clipped from V and 1 base from J, the junction kept 5 bases outside the gene matches. The CDR3 length is 16 residues. CDR3 sequence (DNA): TGCGCCAGCAGCCAAGACGGACAGGCGGTCCAAGAGACCCAGTACTTA. It yields the protein CASSQDGQAVQETQYL.

CDR3 bases: TGTGCCAGCAGCGTAGGACAGGTTTACAATGAGCAGTTCTTC. This sequence encodes CASSVGQVYNEQFF. The chain recombines TRBV9 with TRBJ2-1; a weak D match, TRBD1 (6 bases). This CDR3 contains 14 residues. V gave up 0 bases and J gave up 4 bases, with 8 bases separating them. Per germline, CDR1 SGDLS and CDR2 YYNGEE.

This clonotype was seen many times. The chain recombines TRBV12-3 or TRBV12-4 with TRBJ2-2, with 7 bases aligning to TRBD1. CDR3 length: 15 amino acids. Germline trimming cut 2 bases from V and 4 bases from J; bases unmatched to any gene: 4. The CDR3 protein is CASSLLSGGTGELFF. The CDR3, as DNA: TGTGCCAGCAGTTTATTGTCAGGGGGCACCGGGGAGCTGTTTTTT.

This clonotype turned up a few times. V gene TRBV4-1 combines with J gene TRBJ2-2, with D unresolved. Germline CDR1 and CDR2: MGHRA and YSYEKL. Trimming took off 1 base at V and 1 base at J, with 7 bases between the two ends. This CDR3 contains 15 residues. CDR3 in DNA: TGCGCCAGCAGCCAAGGCCCCCGGAACACCGGGGAGCTGTTTTTT. Protein sequence: CASSQGPRNTGELFF.

The rearrangement joins TRBV20-1 to TRBJ2-2; 7 bases match TRBD1. This CDR3 has 18 residues. The germline V gene has CDR1 DFQATT and CDR2 SNEGSKA (reference sequence). V trimming: 1 base; J trimming: 5 bases; junction bases outside the gene matches: 16. CDR3 in amino acids: CSARGSPPTGPSTGELFF. The CDR3, as DNA: TGCAGTGCTAGAGGGAGCCCCCCGACAGGGCCCTCAACCGGGGAGCTGTTTTTT.

This clonotype was counted many times. The genes are TRBV7-3 and TRBJ2-3, with 13 bases matching TRBD2. Germline V gives CDR1 SGHTA, CDR2 FQGTGA. CDR3 size: 16 residues. Germline trimming cut 5 bases from V and 2 bases from J; bases unmatched to any gene: 4. The CDR3 sequence is CASSLGLAGATDTQYF. DNA for the CDR3: TGTGCCAGCAGCCTAGGACTAGCGGGAGCCACAGATACGCAGTATTTT.

The chain carries TRBV5-1 and TRBJ2-7, with 7 bases identical to TRBD1. Trimming removed 2 bases from V and 5 bases from J; junction bases left unmatched: 10. The CDR3 totals 15 residues. The germline CDR1 and CDR2 sequences are SGHRS and YFSETQ. DNA of the CDR3: TGCGCCAGCAGCTTTGTTGACAGGGCCACTGACGAGCAGTACTTC. Its translation is CASSFVDRATDEQYF.

In its sample, this clonotype was seen many times. The CDR3 protein is CASSSSGGSTNTQYF. The DNA for the CDR3 is TGTGCCAGCAGCTCTAGCGGGGGTAGCACGAATACGCAGTATTTT. The chain recombines TRBV4-2 with TRBJ2-3, with TRBD2 matching over 10 bases. This CDR3 is 15 amino acids long. The germline CDR1 and CDR2 sequences are LGHNA and YNFKEQ. The J segment lost 7 bases and the V segment lost 5 bases, leaving 9 bases of the junction unmatched.

The rearrangement links TRBV4-1 to TRBJ2-1, with TRBD2 matching 7 bases. This CDR3 is built from 15 residues. The junction had 12 bases not matched to a gene; V was cut back by 6 bases and J by 7 bases. CDR1 is MGHRA, CDR2 YSYEKL, per germline. In nucleotides, the CDR3 is TGCGCCAGCAGGACAACGGAGACTAGCTGGAATGAGCAGTTCTTC. Translated: CASRTTETSWNEQFF.

In its sample, this clonotype was seen many times. The chain recombines TRBV5-1 with TRBJ2-5; D not resolved. Trimming cost V 3 bases and J 0 bases, with 6 bases left between them. CDR3 length: 13 amino acids. The germline V gene encodes CDR1 SGHRS and CDR2 YFSETQ. CDR3 DNA sequence: TGCGCCAGCAGCTCTGAGTACCAAGAGACCCAGTACTTC. It is translated as CASSSEYQETQYF.

This clonotype was seen more than once but under ten times. The chain carries TRBV6-1 and TRBJ2-3; a weak D match, TRBD2 (7 bases). The CDR3 covers 14 residues. Germline CDR1 is MNHNS and CDR2 is SASEGT. The V and J ends lost 9 bases and 4 bases respectively, with 17 bases between them. CDR3 residues: CASAGALYSDTQYF. CDR3 in DNA: TGTGCCAGTGCGGGGGCCCTTTATTCAGATACGCAGTATTTT.

Ten or more counts support this clonotype. The CDR3 sequence is CASSYSGEGLDTQYF. CDR3 in DNA: TGTGCCAGCAGTTACTCGGGGGAGGGCCTTGATACGCAGTATTTT. The V call is TRBV6-5, the J call TRBJ2-3; 7 bases line up with TRBD2. With 0 bases clipped from V and 6 bases from J, the junction kept 6 bases outside the gene matches. Germline V gene lookup returns CDR1 MNHEY and CDR2 SVGAGI. This CDR3 is 15 amino acids long.

This clonotype was observed a handful of times. The chain is built from TRBV6-1 and TRBJ1-4; D is possibly TRBD1 (6 bases). V lost 5 bases and J lost 2, with 15 bases in between. Germline V CDR1 and CDR2: MNHNS, SASEGT. CDR3 size: 16 residues. The CDR3 spells CASSRYVGGTNEKLFF. In DNA, the CDR3 is TGTGCCAGCAGTCGTTACGTGGGGGGCACTAATGAAAAACTGTTTTTT.

In this sample, this clonotype turned up a few times. This chain connects TRBV7-9 to TRBJ2-7, with D uncertain. The CDR3 is made up of 12 amino acids. Between the trimmed V and J ends, which lost 3 bases and 7 bases, there was a span of 10 bases. Germline V gene sequence: CDR1 SEHNR, CDR2 FQNEAQ (reference sequence). The CDR3 loop reads CASSFPGQEQYV. The DNA for the CDR3 is TGTGCCAGCAGCTTTCCGGGTCAGGAGCAGTACGTC.

The chain employs TRBV4-1 and TRBJ2-7; 8 nucleotides line up with TRBD1. This CDR3 comprises 15 residues. V was clipped by 6 bases and J by 4 bases; unmatched bases: 11. CDR1 MGHRA and CDR2 YSYEKL come from the germline V gene. CDR3 in amino acids: CASSPWGDRWYEQYF. In nucleotides, the CDR3 is TGCGCCAGCAGTCCCTGGGGGGACAGGTGGTACGAGCAGTACTTC.

This clonotype turned up a few times. This chain joins TRBV6-4 and TRBJ2-3, with 8 bases identical to TRBD2. After removal of 7 bases from V and 4 bases from J, the junction contained 10 bases not matched to a gene. Germline CDR1 and CDR2: MRHNA and SNTAGT. The CDR3 spans 15 residues. CDR3 sequence reads: CASNPAGGGPDTQYF. CDR3 in DNA: TGTGCCAGCAACCCCGCCGGGGGGGGACCAGATACGCAGTATTTT.

This clonotype was found many times. CDR3 bases: TGTGCCAGCAGTCCCGGACTAGCGGGGGTTAATGAGCAGTTCTTC. It specifies CASSPGLAGVNEQFF. The chain joins TRBV27 to TRBJ2-1; 13 nucleotides agree with TRBD2. Germline V gene data show CDR1 as MNHEY and CDR2 as SMNVEV (reference sequence). This CDR3 contains 15 residues. Trimming at V came to 5 bases and at J to 7 bases, leaving 5 bases not matched to a gene.